The subject of this entry is one T cell receptor (beta chain). Its specific antigen is unknown. No much larger clone is present one base from it, and per-base qualities are unavailable. The record originates from a study of cytotoxic CD8 clonotypes in ibrutinib-treated CLL (dated by TCRdb to the early 2020s). Context from the whole study: The cohort included some 14 treatment-naive and under 13 relapsed/refractory patients; around 17 were IGHV unmutated. Partial responses were observed in about 24 patients and complete responses in 2; after a median follow-up of around 68 months, remission was maintained in roughly 15 patients and progression was observed in around twelve. Samples at response were collected after a median of 12 months of treatment, with a range of about 6 to 36 months. Of the 90 or so participants in the trial, about two dozen had longitudinal samples available. Cryopreserved peripheral blood mononuclear cells were collected before treatment, at response, and at either disease progression or sustained remission. Every remission and progressive disease sample was obtained while ibrutinib was still being received by the patients. On average, each sample had 255,043 productive templates and under 95,000 productive rearrangements.

The V end loses 1 base and the J end loses 7 bases, and a stretch of 7 bases separates them. Measured from the cysteine to the phenylalanine, the CDR3 is 12 residues long. Just the 36-base CDR3 DNA is kept, in frame starting at base 1. CDR1 is given as KGHSH and CDR2 as LQKENI, both from the germline V gene. What the work shows at the level of the full study, not this receptor alone: Baseline clonality was found to be higher than that of age-matched healthy donors and was strongly correlated with circulating CD8+ T-cell counts. Lymph node repertoires were not examined, and the timing of sampling was not matched between patients in sustained remission and those whose disease progressed. Clonality rose at ibrutinib response, remained stable during sustained remission, and dropped back toward baseline at progression. Public clonotypes were rare and either shrank or stayed stable during treatment, and the rise in clonality at ibrutinib response reflected expansion of private clonotypes.

Explained via the paper, the time point label denotes: progressive disease on ibrutinib. Roughly 1.9 micrograms of genomic DNA were extracted from cryopreserved PBMCs for TCR beta library preparation. High-throughput TCR beta sequencing was performed on longitudinal blood samples from CLL patients receiving ibrutinib monotherapy. Patients were enrolled in a phase 2 open-label single-center ibrutinib monotherapy trial. A MiSeq instrument was used for deep resolution sequencing, which targeted depths ranging from 1 in 1 million up to 1 in 200,000 T cells, with coverage averaging 10x for each clonotype. The immunoSEQ hsTCRB Kit was used to generate TCR beta libraries. The authors processed their data as follows. ImmunoSEQ Data Assistant and ImmunoSEQ Analyzer were used for data analysis, and V, D and J genes were assigned according to IMGT definitions. Clonality, with values ranging from 0 to 1, was calculated as one minus the normalized Shannon entropy of productive rearrangement frequencies. Only overrepresented clonotypes making up at least 0.05% of the repertoire of each patient were included in the public clonotype analysis. Thirteen repertoires from age-matched healthy donors, obtained from immuneACCESS, served as clonality controls. What TCRdb holds here is the immuneACCESS table cut down to in-frame rearrangements. Part of the clones is not present; checked against another copy, under half of the missing clones reflect an unresolved V gene, and the others are unexplained. Clonal size and the V and J genes are those of that table, whereas D and trimming came from the DNA. This sample comprises about 270,000 clones, 65% to 85% of them detected only once. The biggest ten clones account for approximately 5.1% of the sample.

This sequence uses TRBV18 and TRBJ1-2, with TRBD1 as a weak D call on 5 bases. This TCR derives from a human donor with chronic lymphocytic leukemia. This sample comprised PBMCs, obtained at disease progression, from a patient treated with ibrutinib. The CDR3 corresponds to CASSPRGFGYTF. Read as DNA, the sequence is TGTGCCAGCTCACCACGGGGGTTTGGCTACACCTTC.